These 17 T cell receptor beta chains came from one sample sequenced in a study of CD8 T cells in ankylosing spondylitis. TCRdb analysed the 5' RACE reads with MiXCR anew, one entry per CDR3 protein. The sample has some 140,000 distinct CDR3 sequences, approximately 7.3% seen once. The specimen sequenced was blood, either unsorted or a sorted T cell fraction (not recorded which). All receptors come from a female donor with ankylosing spondylitis or in good health (not recorded which).

This clonotype was observed many times. The rearrangement links TRBV28 to TRBJ1-2, with 8 bases aligning to TRBD1. Germline CDR1 reads MDHEN; CDR2 reads SYDVKM. The junction had 5 bases not matched to a gene; V was cut back by 7 bases and J by 4 bases. CDR3 length equals 13 residues. DNA of the CDR3: TGTGCCAGCACCCCTGACAGGGGCTATGGCTACACCTTC. It translates to CASTPDRGYGYTF.

There are many counts of this clonotype. The chain recombines TRBV15 with TRBJ2-7, with D tentatively TRBD1 (5 bases). Germline CDR1 reads LNHNV; CDR2 reads YYDKDF (reference sequence). The CDR3 has 17 amino acids. V lost 0 bases and J lost 3, with 18 bases in between. The CDR3: CATSRDRPRQLVYEQYF. The CDR3, as DNA: TGTGCCACCAGCAGAGATCGTCCAAGACAGTTAGTCTACGAGCAGTACTTC. Full variable domain (missing parts from reference TRBV15 and TRBJ2-7): DAMVIQNPRYQVTQFGKPVTLSCSQTLNHNVMYWYQQKSSQAPKLLFHYYDKDFNNEADTPDNFQSRRPNTSFCFLDIRSPGLGDTAMYLCATSRDRPRQLVYEQYFGPGTRLTVT.

This clonotype was detected many times. This chain links TRBV6-5 with TRBJ1-5; D gene uncertain. V was trimmed by 8 bases and J by 5 bases, leaving 7 bases between them. Per the germline V gene, CDR1 is MNHEY and CDR2 is SVGAGI. CDR3 size: 11 residues. The CDR3: CASGNHQPQHF. CDR3 DNA sequence: TGTGCCAGCGGGAACCATCAGCCCCAGCATTTT.

This clonotype was counted ten times or more. The chain couples TRBV5-5 to TRBJ1-5; possible D gene TRBD1, 5 bases. Germline V lookup: CDR1 SGHKS, CDR2 YYEKEE (reference sequence). V shed 0 bases and J shed 5 bases, with 15 bases lying between them. CDR3 length: 16 amino acids. In nucleotides, the CDR3 is TGTGCCAGCAGCTTGGAGTCAGGGAGGAATTATCAGCCCCAGCATTTT. Translated, it gives CASSLESGRNYQPQHF.

This clonotype has a count of ten or more. This chain links TRBV15 with TRBJ2-5; the D is unclear. V lost 6 bases and J 2 bases, leaving 7 bases between the germline ends. Germline V gene lookup returns CDR1 LNHNV and CDR2 YYDKDF (reference sequence). This CDR3 has 12 amino acids. CDR3 protein: CATSWLQETQYF. The CDR3 coding sequence is TGTGCCACCAGTTGGCTGCAAGAGACCCAGTACTTC.

Remarks on this clonotype: A much larger clone differs by one base, so this may be a read error. This chain links TRBV20-1 with TRBJ1-4; unclear D gene. CDR1 is DFQATT and CDR2 is SNEGSKA in the germline V gene (reference sequence). This CDR3 contains 12 residues. Trimming took off 6 bases at V and 5 bases at J, with 10 bases between the two ends. The CDR3 is CSASGMNEKLFF. CDR3 coding DNA: TGCAGTGCCAGTGGGATGAATGAAAAACTGTTTTTT.

The V and J genes are TRBV7-3 and TRBJ2-3; D gene ambiguous. This CDR3 contains 16 residues. Germline lookup yields CDR1 SGHTA and CDR2 FQGTGA. V was clipped by 0 bases and J by 1 base, with 11 bases between them. CDR3 sequence (DNA): TGTGCCAGCAGCTTAACGGGGTCAGAAGGCACAGATACGCAGTATTTT. It translates to CASSLTGSEGTDTQYF.

This clonotype was counted ten times or more. The V gene is TRBV5-6, the J gene TRBJ1-5; possible D gene TRBD1, 6 bases. There are 16 residues in the CDR3. V gave up 2 bases and J gave up 0 bases, with 12 bases separating them. CDR1 and CDR2 from the germline V gene are SGHDT and YYEEEE. The CDR3 spells CASSFLGDTSNQPQHF. CDR3 DNA sequence: TGTGCCAGCAGCTTTTTGGGGGACACTAGCAATCAGCCCCAGCATTTT.

This clonotype was counted ten times or more. The V gene is TRBV15, the J gene TRBJ2-1; D possibly corresponds to TRBD2 (6 bases). V was shortened by 7 bases and J by 3 bases, with 22 bases between the two germline ends. CDR1 is LNHNV, CDR2 YYDKDF, per germline (reference sequence). There are 17 residues in the CDR3. CDR3 DNA: TGTGCCACCACCCCGAGTCGGGGGACTCGGATCTACAATGAGCAGTTCTTC. It translates to CATTPSRGTRIYNEQFF.

This clonotype was found many times. The V call is TRBV20-1, the J call TRBJ2-5; 16 nucleotides match TRBD2. The CDR3 has 18 amino acids. V lost 0 bases to trimming and J lost 5 bases; unmatched junction nucleotides: 9. Germline V CDR1 and CDR2: DFQATT, SNEGSKA (reference sequence). CDR3 loop: CSARDPGLAGGFLETQYF. DNA of the CDR3: TGCAGTGCTAGAGATCCGGGACTAGCGGGGGGGTTTTTGGAGACCCAGTACTTC.

At least ten counts were recorded for this clonotype. This chain uses TRBV5-1 with TRBJ1-6, with a tentative D call TRBD1 (6 bases). Germline assignment: CDR1 SGHRS and CDR2 YFSETQ. V was clipped by 4 bases and J by 5 bases, with 13 bases between them. This CDR3 has 15 residues. The CDR3 DNA is TGCGCCAGCAGCAGAGAGACAGGAGATAATTCACCCCTCCACTTT. Amino acid sequence: CASSRETGDNSPLHF.

The table lists this clonotype with many counts. This chain connects TRBV20-1 to TRBJ1-1; TRBD1 matches 8 bases. CDR3 length: 14 amino acids. V was clipped by 5 bases and J by 1 base; unmatched bases: 6. CDR1 DFQATT and CDR2 SNEGSKA come from the germline V gene (reference sequence). This CDR3 is CSALRQGRNTEAFF. The DNA of the CDR3 is TGCAGTGCTTTGCGACAGGGGAGGAACACTGAAGCTTTCTTT.

Ten or more counts support this clonotype. The V gene is TRBV9, the J gene TRBJ2-2; D possibly uses TRBD1 or TRBD2 (5 bases each). Trimming removed 6 bases from V and 3 bases from J, with 12 bases in between. Germline CDR1 SGDLS, CDR2 YYNGEE. The CDR3 extends over 14 amino acids. For the CDR3, the DNA is TGTGCCAGCAACCCCGGGGCGGACACCGGGGAGCTGTTTTTT. It codes for CASNPGADTGELFF.

This clonotype has a count of ten or more. The chain couples TRBV6-5 to TRBJ2-7, with a tentative D call TRBD2 (6 bases). Trimming removed 8 bases from V and 7 bases from J, with 18 bases in between. The CDR3 is 13 residues long. Germline loops: CDR1 MNHEY, CDR2 SVGAGI. CDR3 loop: CASHSSGVREQYF. DNA for the CDR3: TGTGCCAGCCATTCCTCGGGGGTGCGAGAGCAGTACTTC.

This clonotype was counted at least ten times. The V call is TRBV3-1, the J call TRBJ1-3; D call uncertain. This CDR3 spans 18 amino acids. CDR1 and CDR2 from the germline V gene are LGHDT and YNNKEL (reference sequence). V lost 1 base, J lost 0 bases, and 16 bases lay in between. The chain's CDR3 is CASSQAPHDNFSGNTIYF. The CDR3 coding sequence is TGTGCCAGCAGCCAAGCCCCCCACGACAACTTCTCTGGAAACACCATATATTTT.

Many counts were recorded for this clonotype. The chain uses TRBV3-1 and TRBJ2-5; the D gene is possibly TRBD2 (5 bases). V lost 1 base, J lost 10 bases, and 7 bases lay in between. CDR3 length: 11 amino acids. The V gene's germline CDR1 is LGHDT and CDR2 YNNKEL (reference sequence). CDR3 loop: CASSQGAGQYF. In DNA, the CDR3 is TGTGCCAGCAGCCAAGGGGCGGGCCAGTACTTC.

This clonotype appeared many times. The V and J genes are TRBV29-1 and TRBJ1-1; D is ambiguous. In germline, CDR1 is SQVTM, CDR2 ANQGSEA. This CDR3 spans 12 amino acids. V shed 4 bases and J shed 0 bases, with 6 bases lying between them. The CDR3 sequence is CSVATVNTEAFF. The DNA of the CDR3 is TGCAGCGTTGCTACCGTGAACACTGAAGCTTTCTTT.